The TCR beta chain under discussion was sequenced for a study of immune evolution from preneoplasia to lung adenocarcinoma. On the study more broadly: HLA loss of heterozygosity: less than 9% AIS, about 15% MIA, around 35% ADC, none AAH.

V shed 0 bases and J 3 bases; nucleotides not matched to a gene: 4. Germline V CDR1 and CDR2: GTSNPN, SVGIG (reference sequence). This CDR3 region has 14 residues. TCRdb's table, derived via immunoSEQ multiplex PCR, lists solely in-frame clones and lacks some. This sample yields 10,000 or so clones, of which more than 65% are seen a single time; 1.7% belongs to the top ten. Sequenced material: FFPE minimally invasive lung adenocarcinoma tissue. The sequence was collected from a person aged 65-85 years with lung adenocarcinoma. The rearrangement links TRBV30 to TRBJ2-7; TRBD1 matches at 8 bases. Here the CDR3 DNA reads TGTGCCTGGAGTGTTGCAGGGGGCGTCTACGAGCAGTACTTC. It encodes CAWSVAGGVYEQYF. The full variable domain, with the rest looked up from reference TRBV30 and TRBJ2-7, is SQTIHQWPATLVQPVGSPLSLECTVEGTSNPNLYWYRQAAGRGLQLLFYSVGIGQISSEVPQNLSASRPQDRQFILSSKKLLLSDSGFYLCAWSVAGGVYEQYFGPGTRLTVT.